This TCR beta chain was sequenced for a study of shared T cell receptors in the human thymus. The V end was cut by 4 bases, the J end by 4 bases, with 16 bases between. The CDR3 is made up of 16 amino acids. Germline CDR1 is SGHVS and CDR2 is FQNEAQ. TCRdb's copy holds only in-frame clones and misses some; the assay was immunoSEQ multiplex PCR. The sample lists about 380,000 clones; approximately 95% were seen once. This receptor was taken from a human donor. What was sequenced was thymocytes. This rearrangement joins TRBV7-8 to TRBJ1-4; D is ambiguous. CDR3 sequence (DNA): TGTGCCAGCAGCTACCCCCCGGGCCCGGTTAATGAAAAACTGTTTTTT. Encoded protein: CASSYPPGPVNEKLFF.